Here is one TCR beta chain with its context. The antigen is undetermined. These data belong to a study of T cell repertoires in cytomegalovirus infection. Study-wide background: Selection of CMV epitopes for the study included recently identified HLA-C-restricted and well-studied HLA-B-restricted ones. Based on public TCR beta signatures, there were indications of CMV infection and of a matching HLA type.

Trimming stripped 8 bases from V and 6 bases from J, with 16 bases between. CDR1 is MNHEY and CDR2 is SVGEGT in the germline V gene. The CDR3 is made up of 13 amino acids. TCRdb re-derived calls from the reads in MiXCR, one entry per CDR3 protein. The sample comprises around 300,000 distinct CDR3 sequences, roughly a fifth of which are singletons, and roughly a fifth rests with the top ten. This material consisted of cultured PBMCs, taken from culture after CMV antigen stimulation. V and J are TRBV6-2 or TRBV6-3 and TRBJ1-1; D gene ambiguous. The clonotype was recovered from a human donor in good health (CMV status not recorded). Some clones in this sample may be carry-over from other donors' samples. The CDR3 DNA sequence: TGTGCCAGCCTTAAAGGGCGGATGGCTGAAGCTTTCTTT. Its protein is CASLKGRMAEAFF.